Following are 5 T cell receptor beta chains from one sample sequenced in a study of blood T cells in healthy people across ages. Combining a sample-barcoded 5' primer with a J-beta primer mix, a second PCR ran for roughly 7 to 11 cycles. TCRdb re-called the 5' RACE reads through MiXCR, storing one row per CDR3 protein. The data show approximately 800,000 distinct CDR3 sequences, less than 70% seen once. The source material was blood. All receptors come from a man older than 75 in good health.

V gene TRBV6-6 combines with J gene TRBJ1-1; TRBD1 matches at 9 bases. This CDR3 is 13 amino acids long. J gave up 10 bases and V 8 bases, and 11 bases lay outside the gene matches. The germline V gene encodes CDR1 MNHNY and CDR2 SVGAGI (reference sequence). The CDR3 DNA follows: TGTGCCAGCGCAGGGACAGGGATTGGTGGAGCTTTCTTT. It yields the protein CASAGTGIGGAFF.

This clonotype occurred a few times. The chain couples TRBV7-9 to TRBJ2-7; 7 bases are shared with TRBD1. V dropped 0 bases and J dropped 3; count of bases not matched to a gene: 2. CDR3 length: 14 amino acids. Germline assignment: CDR1 SEHNR and CDR2 FQNEAQ (reference sequence). Here the CDR3 DNA reads TGTGCCAGCAGCTTAGCGGGACAGTACTACGAGCAGTACTTC. Its translation: CASSLAGQYYEQYF.

The chain uses TRBV5-1 and TRBJ2-7, with TRBD2 identical over 8 bases. The CDR3 loop spans 14 amino acids. V was pared by 4 bases and J by 3 bases, with 6 bases of the junction left unmatched. Germline CDR1 and CDR2: SGHRS and YFSETQ. DNA for the CDR3: TGCGCCAGCAGCCGGGAGGGGTTAGGCTACGAGCAGTACTTC. Protein: CASSREGLGYEQYF.

The chain links TRBV4-2 to TRBJ1-5, with D uncertain. Germline V gene sequence: CDR1 LGHNA, CDR2 YNFKEQ. The germline V and J ends were trimmed by 1 base and 7 bases, with 8 bases remaining between them. The CDR3 runs to 13 residues. The CDR3, as DNA: TGTGCCAGCAGCCAAGTTTTAGGACAGCCCCAGCATTTT. The encoded protein is CASSQVLGQPQHF.

V is TRBV10-3 and J is TRBJ2-7, with D hard to call. Trimming pared 2 bases from V and 2 bases from J, leaving 4 bases between. The CDR3 loop spans 12 amino acids. Looked up from germline, CDR1 is ENHRY and CDR2 is SYGVKD. The CDR3 coding sequence is TGTGCCATCAGTGAGAAGGCCTACGAGCAGTACTTC. It specifies CAISEKAYEQYF.